The clone carrying this TCR beta chain was picked up a small number of times. Its antigen is not known. The use of previously described methods and listed TCR primers produced the bulk TCR libraries. TCRdb redid the calling of the PCR reads with MiXCR, one entry per CDR3 protein. This table has some 88,000 distinct CDR3 sequences, around 20% appearing once. From germline, CDR1 is SGHVS and CDR2 FQNEAQ. This CDR3 has 15 amino acids. Trimming removed 1 base from V and 3 bases from J; junction bases left unmatched: 5. The source of the sample is a study of molecular identifiers for immune sequencing clone quantification. Study findings and constraints: In CMV-specific effectors, clones above 20 copies held over 97% of molecules; naive, under 1%. Reportedly, one cell's Jurkat TCR RNA was detected within one million naive CD8 cells.

The sequence derives from a human donor in good health. Some libraries in this study had Jurkat cell RNA spiked in. Sequencing was done on a sample of naive CD8+ T cells from blood, with Jurkat cell RNA spiked in. Stated subset: FACS-sorted CD8+CD4-CCR7+CD45RA+ naive T cells. The J gene is TRBJ2-7, the V gene TRBV7-8; 8 bases line up with TRBD2. The CDR3: CASSLVERGSYEQYF. CDR3 bases: TGTGCCAGCAGCTTAGTTGAGCGGGGGAGCTACGAGCAGTACTTC. The full variable domain, its missing parts supplied by reference TRBV7-8 and TRBJ2-7, is GAGVSQSPRYKVAKRGQDVALRCDPISGHVSLFWYQQALGQGPEFLTYFQNEAQLDKSGLPSDRFFAERPEGSVSTLKIQRTQQEDSAVYLCASSLVERGSYEQYFGPGTRLTVT.